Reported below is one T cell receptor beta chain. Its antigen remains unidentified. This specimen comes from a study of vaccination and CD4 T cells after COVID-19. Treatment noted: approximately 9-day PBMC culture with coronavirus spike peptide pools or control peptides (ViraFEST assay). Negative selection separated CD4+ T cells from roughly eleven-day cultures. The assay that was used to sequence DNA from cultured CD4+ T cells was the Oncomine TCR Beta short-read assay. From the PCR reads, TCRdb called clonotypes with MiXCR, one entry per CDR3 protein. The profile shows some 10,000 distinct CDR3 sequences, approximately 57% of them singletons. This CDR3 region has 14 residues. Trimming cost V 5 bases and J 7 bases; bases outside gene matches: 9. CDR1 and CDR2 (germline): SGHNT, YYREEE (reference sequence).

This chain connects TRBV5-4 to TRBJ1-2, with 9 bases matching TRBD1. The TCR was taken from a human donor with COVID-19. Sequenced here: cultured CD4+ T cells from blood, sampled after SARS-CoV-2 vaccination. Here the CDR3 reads CASSSGTGSGGYTF. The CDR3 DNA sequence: TGTGCCAGCAGTTCCGGGACAGGGTCTGGTGGCTACACCTTC.